This T cell receptor beta chain appears in the sequencing data of a study of CD8 T cells in Susac syndrome. Study findings and constraints: The authors acknowledged that their TCR sequencing and HLA analysis involved a relatively small number of individuals.

Germline assignment: CDR1 SQVTM and CDR2 ANQGSEA. V was pared by 6 bases and J by 1 base, with 7 bases of the junction left unmatched. The CDR3 is 14 amino acids. RNA amounts of about 0.45 to 1 ug underwent reverse transcription with random hexamers. Amplification of TCR beta CDR3 by immunoSEQ multiplex PCR spanned 54 Vbeta and 13 Jbeta. TCRdb used MiXCR to reprocess the immunoSEQ multiplex PCR reads, holding one entry per CDR3 protein. The sample has 150,000 to 200,000 distinct CDR3 sequences, approximately 95% seen once; the top ten hold about 0.1%. On this clonotype: The antigen remains undetermined.

J is TRBJ2-3 and V is TRBV29-1; the match to TRBD2 covers 7 bases. Specimen: CD4+ T cells from PBMCs. The sequence derives from a human donor in good health. As DNA, the CDR3 is TGCAGCGTCGTCCGGGACTATCGCACAGATACGCAGTATTTT. Its protein is CSVVRDYRTDTQYF.